The 10 T cell receptor beta chains below all came from one sample that was sequenced in a study of shared clonotypes between healthy human individuals. Repertoires were generated with immunoSEQ multiplex PCR, while TCRdb's copy carries only in-frame clones and drops some. Altogether 400,000 to 500,000 clones are present, 79% being singletons, with the ten largest covering 12%. The sequencing sample was made of PBMCs. All receptors derive from a woman in her forties in good health. Some clones in this sample may be carry-over from other donors' samples.

This chain joins TRBV7-8 and TRBJ1-6; D unclear. The CDR3 length is 13 residues. Germline CDR1 and CDR2: SGHVS and FQNEAQ. V was pared by 5 bases and J by 7 bases, with 9 bases between. DNA for the CDR3: TGTGCCAGCAGCCCACGGTGGAATTCACCCCTCCACTTT. Translating gives CASSPRWNSPLHF.

The CDR3 coding sequence is TGTGCCAGCAGTTTACAAAGGAGGGGTTACAATGAGCAGTTCTTC. It codes for CASSLQRRGYNEQFF. The chain combines TRBV6-1 with TRBJ2-1; D is possibly TRBD2 (6 bases). Germline CDR1 MNHNS, CDR2 SASEGT. This CDR3 has 15 residues. Trimming stripped 5 bases from V and 4 bases from J, with 15 bases between.

This sequence joins TRBV5-1 and TRBJ2-5, with 11 bases aligning to TRBD2. Trimming removed 1 base from V and 2 bases from J; junction bases left unmatched: 4. The CDR3 is 16 residues long. Germline V gene sequence: CDR1 SGHRS, CDR2 YFSETQ. CDR3 sequence reads: CASSLTSGSLQETQYF. The CDR3 region has the DNA TGCGCCAGCAGCTTGACTAGCGGGAGTTTGCAAGAGACCCAGTACTTC.

V is TRBV28 and J is TRBJ2-7; no definite D call. The CDR3 is made up of 14 amino acids. Germline V gene data show CDR1 as MDHEN and CDR2 as SYDVKM. With 7 bases removed from V and 4 bases from J, the gap between germline ends came to 17 bases. CDR3 in DNA: TGTGCCAGCAAAGAGGCCACGCTAAAGTACGAGCAGTACTTC. Residues: CASKEATLKYEQYF.

V gene TRBV19 combines with J gene TRBJ1-2; D unclear. Per the germline V gene, CDR1 is LNHDA and CDR2 is SQIVND (reference sequence). V lost 2 bases and J 5 bases, leaving 12 bases between the germline ends. CDR3 length: 14 residues. CDR3 region: CASSISVWRYGYTF. In DNA, the CDR3 is TGTGCCAGTAGTATATCGGTGTGGAGGTATGGCTACACCTTC.

V and J are TRBV4-1 and TRBJ2-3; 10 positions match TRBD2. V trimming: 0 bases; J trimming: 0 bases; junction bases outside the gene matches: 12. This CDR3 spans 20 amino acids. Germline loops: CDR1 MGHRA, CDR2 YSYEKL. This chain's CDR3 is CASSQDKVGTSVASTDTQYF. In DNA form, the CDR3 reads TGCGCCAGCAGCCAAGATAAGGTGGGGACTAGCGTGGCTAGCACAGATACGCAGTATTTT.

The chain carries TRBV21-1 and TRBJ2-5; the table names TRBD2, a call not compared with the DNA. TRBV21-1 is flagged as a pseudogene. The CDR3 sequence is 15 residues long. Here the CDR3 reads CASSKNIAAQETQYF. As DNA, the CDR3 is TGTGCCAGCAGCAAGAATATAGCGGCCCAAGAGACCCAGTACTTC.

The chain has TRBV13 and TRBJ2-4, with TRBD2 as a possible D gene (5 bases). CDR3 length: 13 amino acids. Germline loops: CDR1 PRHDT, CDR2 FYEKMQ (reference sequence). V lost 3 bases, J lost 4 bases, and 7 bases lay in between. CDR3 sequence: CASSFERKNIQYF. The CDR3 DNA sequence: TGTGCCAGCAGCTTCGAGCGGAAAAACATTCAGTACTTC.

The chain links TRBV19 to TRBJ2-1; TRBD1 might be the D (8 bases). Germline CDR1 is LNHDA and CDR2 is SQIVND (reference sequence). The CDR3 has 15 amino acids. V lost 4 bases and J 9 bases, leaving 19 bases between the germline ends. In DNA, the CDR3 is TGTGCCAGTAGTAGAGGACAGGGAGGGTTAGGTGAGCAGTTCTTC. Its protein product is CASSRGQGGLGEQFF.

This clone has just one count. The chain combines TRBV28 with TRBJ2-3; 9 bases are shared with TRBD1. The V segment lost 4 bases and the J segment 0 bases; nucleotides outside the gene matches: 2. Germline CDR1 MDHEN, CDR2 SYDVKM. The CDR3 runs 15 residues. CDR3 DNA sequence: TGTGCCAGCAGTTCAGACAGGGGGAGCACAGATACGCAGTATTTT. Protein product: CASSSDRGSTDTQYF.